This T cell receptor beta chain was sequenced in a study of shared clonotypes between healthy human individuals (dated by TCRdb to 2019 to 2021). Some background on the complete study: A couple of women and a few men aged 18 to 49 years were included in the cohort. Per donor, three plates each were used for CD4 naive and CD4 memory, two for CD8 naive, and one for CD8 memory. To estimate repertoire size and how much clonotype sharing occurs between individuals, the study deeply sequenced the blood TCR repertoires of about 5 healthy adults. Libraries were prepared and TCR repertoires were sequenced by different laboratories using diverse techniques, in order to increase sequencing depth and limit assay-specific biases. Per donor, leukapheresis produced somewhere between about 0.94 and 9.5 billion PBMCs. General conclusions and limits of the study: Larger estimated clonotype richness was generally found for naive subsets than for memory subsets. Compared with non-shared clonotypes, clonotypes shared by all four sorted-subset donors had higher generation probabilities. Sampling was limited to blood, and TCR repertoires in tissue likely differ from TCR repertoires in blood. Based on pairwise subsampling, the degree of clonotype sharing among donors was expected to be affected by sequencing depth. Incomplete sequencing was indicated by rarefaction of sorted-subset datasets, despite the large sequencing depth. Because the study included only a small number of donors, the genetic and exposure-history diversity represented was limited. When a few donors were compared, the shared fraction of clonotypes was around 5% for naive CD4, around 3.6% for naive CD8, more than 2% for memory CD4, and 0.35% to 0.5% for memory CD8.

To note about this clone: Its antigen remains unidentified. The record has no base qualities; no much larger clone is one base away.

Using the deep immunoSEQ assay, TCR CDR3 regions were amplified from genomic DNA by multiplex PCR. Extracted genomic DNA from each cell subset was spread evenly across all wells of several immunoSEQ 96-well plates, with each plate serving as a replicate. Each replicate PCR for sorted subsets received approximately 220 ng genomic DNA, equal to 30,000 or so T cell genomes. Purified libraries were measured with a Qubit 3.0 fluorometer, size-checked on a Bioanalyzer 2100, and measured again with the KAPA Library Quantification kit. A separate single-read 150-cycle Illumina NextSeq 550 flow cell was used to sequence each immunoSEQ 96-well plate. On the authors' methods: The immunoSEQ output contained only junctional sequences without quality scores, so filtering could not match that applied to full-length reads. To assign V/J genes and CDR3, sequences were annotated using PyIR, a Python wrapper for IgBLAST v1.9, with IMGT germline references. Reads were filtered out if the reads had weak V/J assignments (E-value above 1e-6), no CDR3, stop codons, out-of-frame junctions, or ambiguous translated residues. A V3J clonotype was defined by an identical inferred V gene, J gene, and CDR3 amino acid sequence. The percentage overlap between two repertoires was calculated by dividing the number of shared unique clonotypes by the size of the smaller repertoire. RTK rarefaction, the Chao1 estimator, and Recon v2.1 estimates of unobserved clonotypes were used to assess repertoire richness. Generation probabilities were computed with OLGA for all TCRbeta clonotypes obtained by the gDNA method from several donors. Here the immuneACCESS table is served through TCRdb, limited to in-frame sequences with V and J called. Missing clones are a known gap in these copies; in checked studies unresolved V genes cover under half, and the rest lacks a known reason. That table gives V, J and clone size, and the DNA gave D and trimming. The sample table records around 88,000 clones; 68% of these occur just once. Jointly, the top ten make up approximately 53% of the sample.

Reading from cysteine to phenylalanine, the CDR3 counts 17 amino acids. Only the CDR3 DNA stays, 51 bases, in frame from base 1. V trim: 5 bases; J trim: 0 bases; unmatched bases: 7. In the germline V gene, CDR1 corresponds to SGHRS and CDR2 to YFSETQ. The donors were healthy, HIV-negative adults with no recently reported acute infections or vaccinations. Every donor was a Caucasian adult residing in Nashville, Tennessee, USA. The CD8 memory samples were a combination of magnetically selected CD45RO+ cells and CCR7-negative CD45RA+ effector memory (TemRA) cells. Blood was collected by leukapheresis, and PBMCs were isolated by Ficoll-Histopaque density gradient centrifugation and then cryopreserved in liquid nitrogen vapor phase. Analytical flow cytometry was used to check the purity and quantity of every magnetically sorted T cell population. Each sorted fraction had its genomic DNA isolated and then quantified by UV absorbance on a Nanodrop 2000c.

The sequence is built from TRBV5-1 and TRBJ1-4; 10 central bases correspond to TRBD1. The clonotype was recovered from a man aged 25 to 40 in good health. The sample was memory CD8+ T cells sorted from blood. The cell subset or site label, read with the paper, signifies: CD45RO+ cells pooled with CCR7-negative TemRA cells. The CDR3 is CASRRGTGDATNEKLFF. In nucleotides, the sequence is TGCGCCAGCAGACGCGGGACAGGGGATGCAACTAATGAAAAACTGTTTTTT.